This T cell receptor (beta chain) is drawn from a study of CD8+ T cells in alopecia areata. Study observations and caveats: Sequences from scalp samples also cover resident alphabeta T cells of normal skin.

Comments on this clone: Its specificity is unknown.

V was cut by 0 bases and J by 3 bases, with 5 bases left in between. Germline V gene lookup returns CDR1 ENHRY and CDR2 SYGVKD. The CDR3 loop spans 13 amino acids. Extracted RNA was reverse transcribed into cDNA, the sequencing template. Some clones are missing from TCRdb's copy, which holds only in-frame ones; the method was immunoSEQ multiplex PCR. The table includes about 200,000 clones, around three fifths detected once. The chain has TRBV10-3 and TRBJ2-5; D unclear. This receptor was obtained from a human donor in good health. Sequencing was carried out using CD8+ T cells sorted from blood. CDR3 DNA: TGTGCCATCAGTGAGTCGCACAAAGAGACCCAGTACTTC. This sequence encodes CAISESHKETQYF.